This entry lists 7 T cell receptor beta chains sequenced from one sample in a study of T-cell reconstitution after alpha-beta-depleted transplantation in children. During its preparation, the TCRbeta library received unique molecular identifiers. In TCRdb, the PCR reads were re-called with MiXCR into one record per CDR3 protein. The sample holds about 100,000 distinct CDR3 sequences; under 9% are singletons and the top ten take about 16%. The sequencing used PBMCs, collected before TCRalphabeta/CD19-depleted stem cell transplant. These receptor sequences come from a boy between 2 and 10 years old with acute lymphoblastic leukemia, due to receive a stem cell transplant.

This clonotype has a handful of counts. The V call is TRBV7-6, the J call TRBJ1-3; unclear D gene. The CDR3 consists of 15 residues. Trimming removed 5 bases at V and 0 bases at J, with 11 bases between. Germline values: CDR1 SGHVS, CDR2 FNYEAQ. Written as DNA, the CDR3 is TGTGCCAGCAGCCGTGACCGCTTCTCTGGAAACACCATATATTTT. Protein product: CASSRDRFSGNTIYF.

This clonotype has more than one count but fewer than ten. This rearrangement joins TRBV3-1 to TRBJ1-1; D possibly corresponds to TRBD1 (5 bases). The germline gives CDR1 LGHDT, CDR2 YNNKEL (reference sequence). The CDR3 runs 13 residues. V lost 4 bases and J 5 bases, leaving 11 bases between the germline ends. CDR3 region: CASSLGGITEAFF. Written as DNA, the CDR3 is TGTGCCAGCAGCCTCGGGGGTATAACTGAAGCTTTCTTT.

This clonotype showed up just a few times. The junction departs from germline at one end; a sequencing error may be responsible. The chain carries TRBV12-3 or TRBV12-4 and TRBJ2-6; D is ambiguous. The CDR3 totals 19 residues. CDR3 loop: CAISLDNGVRTTGANVLTF. The DNA of the CDR3 is TGTGCCATCAGTTTAGACAATGGTGTCAGGACGACCGGGGCCAACGTCCTGACTTTC.

This clonotype appeared a few times. The chain links TRBV7-2 to TRBJ2-5; the match to TRBD1 covers 7 bases. The CDR3 sequence is 14 residues long. Germline lookup yields CDR1 SGHTA and CDR2 FQGNSA. Losses at the gene ends were 10 bases for V and 3 bases for J; bases not matched to a gene: 11. CDR3 residues: CATKGAGTEETQYF. The CDR3 region has the DNA TGTGCCACTAAGGGGGCCGGGACAGAAGAGACCCAGTACTTC.

This clonotype came up many times. The V call is TRBV5-5, the J call TRBJ2-1; tentative D call: TRBD2 (6 bases). Germline CDR1 and CDR2: SGHKS and YYEKEE (reference sequence). The CDR3 consists of 12 residues. The V end lost 3 bases, the J end lost 7 bases, and 8 bases lay between the germline ends. The CDR3 coding sequence is TGTGCCAGCAGCTGGAGGGGTAATGAGCAGTTCTTC. Residues: CASSWRGNEQFF.

This clonotype is medium-sized by share. CDR3 sequence reads: CASSLGGRETQYF. DNA for the CDR3: TGCGCCAGCAGCTTGGGAGGCAGAGAGACCCAGTACTTC. J is TRBJ2-5 and V is TRBV5-1, with D hard to call. Germline V gene lookup returns CDR1 SGHRS and CDR2 YFSETQ. CDR3 length: 13 residues. V lost 0 bases and J lost 4, with 7 bases in between.

The V call is TRBV12-3 or TRBV12-4, the J call TRBJ2-6; tentative D call: TRBD2 (5 bases). V was cut by 3 bases and J by 0 bases, with 12 bases left in between. The CDR3 contains 17 residues. The CDR3 sequence is CASSLEALASGANVLTF. CDR3 sequence (DNA): TGTGCCAGCAGTTTGGAGGCATTGGCCTCTGGGGCCAACGTCCTGACTTTC.